The clone carrying this T cell receptor beta chain was counted at least ten times. Its specificity is not known. Noted time point: newly diagnosed GD, antithyroid drugs for less than 3 months. RNA from PBMCs was the source of the TCR library. Arm-PCR of CDR3 regions with iRepertoire HTBI primers generated TCR beta libraries. MiXCR, run by TCRdb on the multiplex PCR reads, gives a single entry per CDR3 protein. The sample contains roughly 250,000 distinct CDR3 sequences, 15% to 20% of which appear only once. This record belongs to a study of regulatory T cells in long-lasting Graves disease. General study findings and limits: Peripheral blood, not thyroid tissue, was the sole material studied.

The CDR3 is made up of 14 amino acids. With 5 bases removed from V and 0 bases from J, the gap between germline ends came to 10 bases. In germline, CDR1 is SQVTM, CDR2 ANQGSEA. These same data were also listed under a study on T cells in Graves' hyperthyroidism and ophthalmopathy. From that report: The patients, who ranged from 18 to 65 in age, presented with newly diagnosed hyperthyroidism lasting under 2 months. Patients with uncontrolled infections, other autoimmune diseases, pregnancy or lactation were excluded. HTBI primers were used for first-round RT-PCR of the TCR CDR3.

This sample comprised peripheral blood mononuclear cells (PBMCs), obtained at new diagnosis, from a patient treated with antithyroid drugs. The source of this sequence is a woman in her twenties or thirties with Graves disease. The chain has TRBV29-1 and TRBJ2-2; D gene unclear. The CDR3 region has the DNA TGCAGCGTTACACGGCCTTCGAACACCGGGGAGCTGTTTTTT. Protein product: CSVTRPSNTGELFF.